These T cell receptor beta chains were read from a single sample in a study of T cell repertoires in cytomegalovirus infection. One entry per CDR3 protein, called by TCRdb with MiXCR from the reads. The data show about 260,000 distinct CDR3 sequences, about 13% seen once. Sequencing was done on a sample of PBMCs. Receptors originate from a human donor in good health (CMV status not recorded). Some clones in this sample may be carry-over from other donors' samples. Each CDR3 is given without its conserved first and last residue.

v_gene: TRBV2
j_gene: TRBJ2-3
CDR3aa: ASSEILATDTQY

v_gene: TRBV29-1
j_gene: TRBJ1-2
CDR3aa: SVEGAGTHGYT

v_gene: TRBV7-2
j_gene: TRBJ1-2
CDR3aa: ASSSLNYGYT

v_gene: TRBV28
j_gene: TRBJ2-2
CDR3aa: ASSLLQSSTGELF

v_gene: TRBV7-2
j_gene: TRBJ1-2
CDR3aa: ASSLGGNSNGYT

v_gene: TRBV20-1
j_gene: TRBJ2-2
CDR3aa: SARDSGRDTGELF

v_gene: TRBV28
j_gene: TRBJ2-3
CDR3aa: ASSFLGQVHQDTQY

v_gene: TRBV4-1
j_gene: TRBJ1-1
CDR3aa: ASSYWTDNTEAF

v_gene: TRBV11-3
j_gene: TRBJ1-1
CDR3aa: ASSLNIATEAF

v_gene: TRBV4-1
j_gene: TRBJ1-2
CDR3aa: ASSKLELDGYT

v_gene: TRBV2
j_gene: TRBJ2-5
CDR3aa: ASSEFRAKQETQY

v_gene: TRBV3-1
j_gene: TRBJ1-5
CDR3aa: ASSQDRFQPQH

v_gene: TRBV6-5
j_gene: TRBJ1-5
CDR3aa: ASSPGTGVVGNQPQH

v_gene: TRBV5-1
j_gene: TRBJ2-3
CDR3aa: ASSLATGLATDTQY

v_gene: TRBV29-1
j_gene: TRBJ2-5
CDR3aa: SVDLPDRAPETQY

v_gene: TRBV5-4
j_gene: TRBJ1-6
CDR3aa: ASSLRVNNSPLH

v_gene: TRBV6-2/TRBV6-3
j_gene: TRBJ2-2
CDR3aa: ASRPSGRFGELF

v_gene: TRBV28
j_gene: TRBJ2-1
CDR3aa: ASSFGGTFYNEQF

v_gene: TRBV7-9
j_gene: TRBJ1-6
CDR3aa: ASSLRPTNSPLH

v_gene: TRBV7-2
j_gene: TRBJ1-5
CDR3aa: ASSLRFEKPQH

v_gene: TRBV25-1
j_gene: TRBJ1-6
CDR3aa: ASTQGRGVGNSPLH

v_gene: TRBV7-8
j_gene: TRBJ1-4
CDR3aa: ASSTRTGRGEKLF

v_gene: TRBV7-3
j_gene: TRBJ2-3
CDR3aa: ASSHGLVTDTQY

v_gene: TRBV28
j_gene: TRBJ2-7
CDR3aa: ASSLRGAGRPYEQY

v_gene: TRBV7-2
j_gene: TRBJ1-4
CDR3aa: ASTLYYGEKLF

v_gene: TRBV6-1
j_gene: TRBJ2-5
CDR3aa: ASQRGEKETQY